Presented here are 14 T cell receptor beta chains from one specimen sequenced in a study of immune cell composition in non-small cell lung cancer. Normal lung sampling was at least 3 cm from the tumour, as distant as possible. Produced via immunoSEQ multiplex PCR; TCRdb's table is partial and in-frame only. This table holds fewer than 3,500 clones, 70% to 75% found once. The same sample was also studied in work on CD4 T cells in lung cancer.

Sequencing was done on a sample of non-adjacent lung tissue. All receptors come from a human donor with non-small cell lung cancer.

The CDR3 loop is CASGLISTGVGNTIYF. CDR3 bases: TGTGCTAGTGGTTTGATTTCGACAGGGGTAGGAAACACCATATATTTT. V usage is TRBV12-5 and J usage is TRBJ1-3; 8 nucleotides match TRBD1. The CDR3 length is 16 residues. The germline V gene encodes CDR1 LGHNT and CDR2 FRNRAP. Trimming took 2 bases from V and 4 from J; bases not matched to a gene: 7.

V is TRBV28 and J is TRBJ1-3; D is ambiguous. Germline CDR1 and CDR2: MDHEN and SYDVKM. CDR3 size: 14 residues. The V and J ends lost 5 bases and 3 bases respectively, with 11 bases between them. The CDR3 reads CASSLEGSGNTIYF. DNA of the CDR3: TGTGCCAGCAGTCTTGAGGGTAGTGGAAACACCATATATTTT.

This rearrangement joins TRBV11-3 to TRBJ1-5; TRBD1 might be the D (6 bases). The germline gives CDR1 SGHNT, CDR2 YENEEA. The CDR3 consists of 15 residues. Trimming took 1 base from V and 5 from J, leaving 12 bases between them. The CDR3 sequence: CASSLVRGMDQPQHF. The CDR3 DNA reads TGTGCCAGCAGCTTAGTTAGGGGGATGGATCAGCCCCAGCATTTT.

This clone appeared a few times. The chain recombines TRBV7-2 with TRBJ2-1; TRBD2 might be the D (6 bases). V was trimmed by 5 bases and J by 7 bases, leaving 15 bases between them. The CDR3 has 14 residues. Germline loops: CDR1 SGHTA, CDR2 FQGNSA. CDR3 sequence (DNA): TGTGCCAGCAGCCGAGAGCGGGTGGGGAATGAGCAGTTCTTC. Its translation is CASSRERVGNEQFF.

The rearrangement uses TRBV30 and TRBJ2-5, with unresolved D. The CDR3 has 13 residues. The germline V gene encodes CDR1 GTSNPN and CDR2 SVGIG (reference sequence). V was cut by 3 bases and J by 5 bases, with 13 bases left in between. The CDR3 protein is CAWRLRYRETQYF. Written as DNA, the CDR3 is TGTGCCTGGAGGCTGCGGTATAGGGAGACCCAGTACTTC. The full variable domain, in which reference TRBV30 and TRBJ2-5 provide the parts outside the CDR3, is SQTIHQWPATLVQPVGSPLSLECTVEGTSNPNLYWYRQAAGRGLQLLFYSVGIGQISSEVPQNLSASRPQDRQFILSSKKLLLSDSGFYLCAWRLRYRETQYFGPGTRLLVL.

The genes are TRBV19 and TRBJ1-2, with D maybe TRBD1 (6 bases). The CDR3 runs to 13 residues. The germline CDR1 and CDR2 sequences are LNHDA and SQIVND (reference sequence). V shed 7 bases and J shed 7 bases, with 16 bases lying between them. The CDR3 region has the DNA TGTGCCAGTACCCACCGGGGGGGCTTTGGCTACACCTTC. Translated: CASTHRGGFGYTF.

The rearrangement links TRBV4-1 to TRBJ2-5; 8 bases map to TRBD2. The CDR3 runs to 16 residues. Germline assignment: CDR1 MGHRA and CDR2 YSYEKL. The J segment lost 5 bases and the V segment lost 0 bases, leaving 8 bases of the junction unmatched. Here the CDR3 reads CASSQDSGGAGETQYF. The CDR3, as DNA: TGCGCCAGCAGCCAAGATTCGGGGGGGGCTGGGGAGACCCAGTACTTC.

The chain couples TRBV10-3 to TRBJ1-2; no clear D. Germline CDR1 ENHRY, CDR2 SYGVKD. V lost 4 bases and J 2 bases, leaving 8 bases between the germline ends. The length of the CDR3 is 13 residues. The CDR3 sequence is CAISAAGNYGYTF. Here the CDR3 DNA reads TGTGCCATCAGTGCCGCGGGGAACTATGGCTACACCTTC.

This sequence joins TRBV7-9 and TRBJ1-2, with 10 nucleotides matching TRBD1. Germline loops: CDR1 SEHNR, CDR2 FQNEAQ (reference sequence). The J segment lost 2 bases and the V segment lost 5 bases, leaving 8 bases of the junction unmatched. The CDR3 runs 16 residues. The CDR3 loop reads CASSGGQGTVNYGYTF. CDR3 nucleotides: TGTGCCAGCAGCGGGGGACAGGGGACGGTGAACTATGGCTACACCTTC.

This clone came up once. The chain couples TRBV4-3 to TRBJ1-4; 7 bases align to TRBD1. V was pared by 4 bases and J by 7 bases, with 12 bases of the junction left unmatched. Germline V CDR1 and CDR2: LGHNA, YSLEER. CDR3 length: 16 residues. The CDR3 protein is CASSRLGVQGGEKLFF. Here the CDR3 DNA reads TGCGCCAGCAGCCGGTTAGGGGTTCAGGGGGGTGAAAAACTGTTTTTT.

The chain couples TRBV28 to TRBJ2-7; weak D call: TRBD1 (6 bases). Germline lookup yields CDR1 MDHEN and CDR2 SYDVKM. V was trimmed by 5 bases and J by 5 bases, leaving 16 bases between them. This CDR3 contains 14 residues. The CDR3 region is CASSPGGRRHEQYF. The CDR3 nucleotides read TGTGCCAGCAGTCCTGGGGGCAGACGACACGAGCAGTACTTC. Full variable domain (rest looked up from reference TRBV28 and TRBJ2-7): DVKVTQSSRYLVKRTGEKVFLECVQDMDHENMFWYRQDPGLGLRLIYFSYDVKMKEKGDIPEGYSVSREKKERFSLILESASTNQTSMYLCASSPGGRRHEQYFGPGTRLTVT.

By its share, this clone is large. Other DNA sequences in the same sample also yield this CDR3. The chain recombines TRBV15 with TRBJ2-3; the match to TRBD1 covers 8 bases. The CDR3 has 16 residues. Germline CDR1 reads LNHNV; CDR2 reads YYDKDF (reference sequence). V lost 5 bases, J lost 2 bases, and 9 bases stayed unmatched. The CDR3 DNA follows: TGTGCCACCAGCGGGAGACAGGGGTCCGTCACAGATACGCAGTATTTT. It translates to CATSGRQGSVTDTQYF.

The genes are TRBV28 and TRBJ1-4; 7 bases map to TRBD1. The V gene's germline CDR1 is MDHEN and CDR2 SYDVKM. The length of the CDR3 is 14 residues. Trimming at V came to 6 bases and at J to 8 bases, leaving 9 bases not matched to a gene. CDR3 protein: CASSPVQGQEKLFF. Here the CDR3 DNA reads TGTGCCAGCAGCCCAGTACAGGGGCAGGAAAAACTGTTTTTT.

This CDR3 reads CASSKGQGREQYF. CDR3 nucleotide sequence: TGTGCCAGCAGCAAAGGACAAGGTCGCGAGCAGTACTTC. The chain employs TRBV21-1 and TRBJ2-7; TRBD1, as called in the table, went unchecked against the DNA. TRBV21-1 is flagged as a pseudogene. CDR3 length: 13 amino acids.